The 32 T cell receptor beta chains below all came from one sample that was sequenced in a study of naive and memory T cell subsets. The beta constant-region primer was an equimolar mix of two oligonucleotides covering TRBC1 and TRBC2. TCRdb reprocessed the UMI-ligation and nested PCR reads with MiXCR, giving one entry per CDR3 protein. The sample holds about 21,000 distinct CDR3 sequences, more than 9.5% seen once. Sequencing input: central memory CD8+ T cells from blood. Source of these receptors: a human donor in good health.

This clonotype was counted ten times or more. The chain employs TRBV4-1 and TRBJ1-5; TRBD1 might be the D (5 bases). This CDR3 is built from 15 residues. The V end was cut by 0 bases, the J end by 5 bases, with 11 bases between. From germline, CDR1 is MGHRA and CDR2 YSYEKL. CDR3 sequence (DNA): TGCGCCAGCAGCCAAGAGGGGGTCCTCTATCAGCCCCAGCATTTT. Amino acids: CASSQEGVLYQPQHF.

On this clonotype: This may come from a read error, since a much larger clone is one base off. This chain links TRBV12-3 or TRBV12-4 with TRBJ2-1, with 11 bases that match TRBD2. The CDR3 has 14 residues. V was pared by 5 bases and J by 9 bases, with 6 bases of the junction left unmatched. DNA of the CDR3: TGTGCCAGCAGTCGTATAGCGGGAGGGGGTGAGCAGTTCTTC. Translation gives CASSRIAGGGEQFF.

This clonotype was counted at least ten times. The rearrangement joins TRBV11-2 to TRBJ2-2; 7 nucleotides line up with TRBD2. Per the germline V gene, CDR1 is SGHAT and CDR2 is FQNNGV. The V segment lost 11 bases and the J segment 1 base; nucleotides outside the gene matches: 4. This CDR3 spans 13 amino acids. The DNA for the CDR3 is TGTGCCTGGGGAGGGATGAACACCGGGGAGCTGTTTTTT. This sequence encodes CAWGGMNTGELFF.

This clonotype occurred many times. The chain is built from TRBV4-1 and TRBJ2-1; D might be TRBD1 or TRBD2, each matching 6 bases. CDR3 size: 16 residues. Germline lookup yields CDR1 MGHRA and CDR2 YSYEKL. V was shortened by 4 bases and J by 0 bases, with 13 bases between the two germline ends. CDR3 in DNA: TGCGCCAGCAGCCCGTATGGGGGGCTCTCCTACAATGAGCAGTTCTTC. Translation gives CASSPYGGLSYNEQFF.

The V call is TRBV7-9, the J call TRBJ2-7; tentatively, D is TRBD1 (5 bases). The V gene lost 1 base and the J gene lost 7 bases, with 11 bases spanning the gap. The CDR3 is 13 amino acids. Germline-derived CDR1 and CDR2 are SEHNR and FQNEAQ (reference sequence). This chain's CDR3 is CASSLVQGREQYF. The CDR3 coding sequence is TGTGCCAGCAGCTTAGTTCAGGGCCGTGAGCAGTACTTC.

This clonotype appeared a few times. The chain links TRBV5-4 to TRBJ2-5, with TRBD2 matching 7 bases. Germline loops: CDR1 SGHNT, CDR2 YYREEE (reference sequence). This CDR3 spans 14 amino acids. J gave up 2 bases and V 3 bases, and 4 bases lay outside the gene matches. In DNA, the CDR3 is TGTGCCAGCAGCTCCCCTAGCGGACAAGAGACCCAGTACTTC. It codes for CASSSPSGQETQYF.

This clonotype was detected many times. V usage is TRBV12-3 or TRBV12-4 and J usage is TRBJ2-7; D is uncertain. Trimming took 4 bases from V and 4 from J, leaving 8 bases between them. The CDR3 runs to 12 residues. CDR3 amino acids: CASSSGGYEQYF. The CDR3 DNA reads TGTGCCAGCAGTTCGGGCGGTTACGAGCAGTACTTC.

There are a few counts of this clonotype. The J gene is TRBJ2-1, the V gene TRBV12-3 or TRBV12-4, with 10 bases aligning to TRBD2. The CDR3 extends over 16 amino acids. Trimming removed 5 bases from V and 8 bases from J; junction bases left unmatched: 12. CDR3 region: CASSPLQASGSYEQFF. For the CDR3, the DNA is TGTGCCAGCAGTCCCCTTCAAGCTAGCGGGAGCTATGAGCAGTTCTTC.

This clonotype was seen at least ten times. The chain carries TRBV5-1 and TRBJ2-2, with D perhaps TRBD2 (6 bases). V lost 3 bases to trimming and J lost 0 bases, with 9 bases between them. CDR1 is SGHRS, CDR2 YFSETQ, per germline. This CDR3 has 15 residues. The CDR3 loop is CASSSTSTNTGELFF. The CDR3, as DNA: TGCGCCAGCAGCTCGACTAGTACGAACACCGGGGAGCTGTTTTTT.

This clonotype was observed at least ten times. The chain combines TRBV29-1 with TRBJ2-1; 8 positions agree with TRBD2. The germline V gene encodes CDR1 SQVTM and CDR2 ANQGSEA. CDR3 length equals 16 residues. V shed 6 bases and J 2 bases; nucleotides not matched to a gene: 12. CDR3 sequence: CSVDGVSGSAYNEQFF. Here the CDR3 DNA reads TGCAGCGTGGACGGGGTAAGCGGGAGCGCCTACAATGAGCAGTTCTTC.

This clonotype turned up a few times. The chain is built from TRBV27 and TRBJ2-1; no clear D gene. Per the germline V gene, CDR1 is MNHEY and CDR2 is SMNVEV (reference sequence). This CDR3 has 11 residues. Trimming stripped 7 bases from V and 9 bases from J, with 10 bases between. CDR3 DNA: TGTGCCAGCACCTTCGGCCCTGAGCAGTTCTTC. Amino acid sequence: CASTFGPEQFF.

This clonotype appeared many times. This sequence joins TRBV7-9 and TRBJ1-6, with no clear D. Germline V CDR1 and CDR2: SEHNR, FQNEAQ (reference sequence). V lost 5 bases, J lost 15 bases, and 35 bases lay in between. The CDR3 spans 19 residues. CDR3 in DNA: TGTGCCAGCAGCCCGTTTAAGGAAAGTTCCTCTAACAAAGGGATACACCTCCACTTT. Encoded protein: CASSPFKESSSNKGIHLHF.

The CDR3 loop reads CASSEALLGTHNEQFF. In DNA, the CDR3 is TGTGCCAGCAGTGAAGCGCTTCTCGGGACGCACAATGAGCAGTTCTTC. This sequence joins TRBV2 and TRBJ2-1, with D possibly being TRBD1 or TRBD2 (5 bases each). Germline CDR1 and CDR2: SNHLY and FYNNEI. Trimming cost V 0 bases and J 5 bases, with 14 bases left between them. This CDR3 contains 16 residues.

This clonotype showed up many times. The chain joins TRBV20-1 to TRBJ2-7; D possibly corresponds to TRBD1 (7 bases). This CDR3 is built from 15 residues. In germline, CDR1 is DFQATT, CDR2 SNEGSKA (reference sequence). Trimming left V 6 bases short and J 5 bases short, with 23 bases between. The CDR3, as DNA: TGCAGTGCCCCTGCGGTGTCGCAGGGGGGCAACGAGCAGTACTTC. It encodes CSAPAVSQGGNEQYF.

This clonotype turned up a few times. The chain uses TRBV29-1 and TRBJ1-1; D possibly corresponds to TRBD1 (6 bases). Trimming shortened V by 6 bases and J by 1 base, and 9 bases separated the two germline ends. CDR1 SQVTM and CDR2 ANQGSEA come from the germline V gene. The CDR3 contains 12 residues. This CDR3 is CSVDSRNTEAFF. CDR3 nucleotides: TGCAGCGTGGACAGCCGGAACACTGAAGCTTTCTTT.

The chain joins TRBV5-5 to TRBJ1-5; no clear D. The germline CDR1 and CDR2 sequences are SGHKS and YYEKEE (reference sequence). The V end was cut by 3 bases, the J end by 3 bases, with 10 bases between. The CDR3 is 14 residues long. CDR3 loop: CASSYDINNQPQHF. The CDR3 region has the DNA TGTGCCAGCAGCTACGACATAAACAATCAGCCCCAGCATTTT.

The rearrangement joins TRBV11-2 to TRBJ2-7, with TRBD1 identical over 7 bases. V lost 6 bases and J lost 4; bases outside the gene matches: 12. In germline, CDR1 is SGHAT, CDR2 FQNNGV. The CDR3 has 15 residues. CDR3 DNA: TGTGCCAGCAGGTCTCTACAGGGGCTTAGGTACGAGCAGTACTTC. Protein: CASRSLQGLRYEQYF.

The V and J genes are TRBV5-1 and TRBJ2-3, with D unresolved. V was trimmed by 0 bases and J by 2 bases, leaving 4 bases between them. Germline lookup yields CDR1 SGHRS and CDR2 YFSETQ. This CDR3 is 13 amino acids long. The CDR3 region has the DNA TGCGCCAGCAGCTTGGATATCACAGATACGCAGTATTTT. As protein: CASSLDITDTQYF.

This clonotype was recorded at least ten times. V gene TRBV6-5 combines with J gene TRBJ2-7; tentative D call: TRBD2 (5 bases). V dropped 4 bases and J dropped 0 bases, with 16 bases sitting between them. This CDR3 region has 16 residues. The germline V gene encodes CDR1 MNHEY and CDR2 SVGAGI. The CDR3 nucleotides are TGTGCCAGCAGTTCCGGTTGGGAACGGGGCTCCTACGAGCAGTACTTC. Encoded protein: CASSSGWERGSYEQYF.

The rearrangement links TRBV7-9 to TRBJ2-2, with D unclear. Per the germline V gene, CDR1 is SEHNR and CDR2 is FQNEAQ (reference sequence). There are 15 residues in the CDR3. Trimming removed 1 base from V and 5 bases from J, with 11 bases in between. The CDR3 loop is CASSLGFGVTGELFF. CDR3 bases: TGTGCCAGCAGCTTAGGCTTTGGGGTGACCGGGGAGCTGTTTTTT.

At least ten counts were recorded for this clonotype. The V call is TRBV7-3, the J call TRBJ2-7; TRBD1 matches at 7 bases. There are 13 residues in the CDR3. Germline V lookup: CDR1 SGHTA, CDR2 FQGTGA. With 3 bases clipped from V and 5 bases from J, the junction kept 4 bases outside the gene matches. The CDR3 nucleotides read TGTGCCAGCAGCTTGATAGGGGGCGACGAGCAGTACTTC. This sequence encodes CASSLIGGDEQYF.

V and J are TRBV28 and TRBJ1-1; D call uncertain. The V gene lost 4 bases and the J gene lost 3 bases, with 9 bases spanning the gap. The CDR3 has 13 residues. Germline-derived CDR1 and CDR2 are MDHEN and SYDVKM. The CDR3 coding sequence is TGTGCCAGCAGTTGTTCTGATCACACTGAAGCTTTCTTT. Translating gives CASSCSDHTEAFF.

The table lists this clonotype with a count of one. This rearrangement joins TRBV6-1 to TRBJ1-3; D is possibly TRBD1 (5 bases). The CDR3 is 15 amino acids. The germline CDR1 and CDR2 sequences are MNHNS and SASEGT. Trimming pared 2 bases from V and 2 bases from J, leaving 10 bases between. The CDR3 nucleotides are TGTGCCAGCAGTGAATGGTCCAGGGCTGGAAACACCATATATTTT. It yields the protein CASSEWSRAGNTIYF.

This clonotype was counted at least ten times. The V call is TRBV19, the J call TRBJ1-1, with D tentatively TRBD1 (5 bases). Between the trimmed V and J ends, which lost 8 bases and 4 bases, there was a span of 20 bases. From germline, CDR1 is LNHDA and CDR2 SQIVND (reference sequence). The CDR3 has 15 amino acids. CDR3 region: CASLSMGLWSTEAFF. The CDR3 DNA is TGTGCCAGTCTTAGTATGGGACTCTGGAGCACTGAAGCTTTCTTT.

J is TRBJ2-1 and V is TRBV7-2; 12 bases are shared with TRBD2. The CDR3 length is 16 residues. Per the germline V gene, CDR1 is SGHTA and CDR2 is FQGNSA. V shed 4 bases and J 7 bases; nucleotides not matched to a gene: 8. CDR3 DNA: TGTGCCAGCAGCTCAAAGGGACTAGCGGGTCGGAATGAGCAGTTCTTC. Encoded protein: CASSSKGLAGRNEQFF.

At least ten counts were recorded for this clonotype. This chain connects TRBV27 to TRBJ1-5; the D gene is possibly TRBD1 (5 bases). The germline V gene has CDR1 MNHEY and CDR2 SMNVEV (reference sequence). This CDR3 is 14 amino acids long. Trimming shortened V by 6 bases and J by 3 bases, and 12 bases separated the two germline ends. The CDR3 region is CASRDTGFNQPQHF. CDR3 nucleotides: TGTGCCAGCAGAGATACAGGTTTCAATCAGCCCCAGCATTTT.

This clonotype occurred a few times. The chain recombines TRBV4-2 with TRBJ2-1, with 11 bases identical to TRBD2. The CDR3 is 15 residues long. Germline V gene sequence: CDR1 LGHNA, CDR2 YNFKEQ. V was clipped by 4 bases and J by 5 bases; unmatched bases: 4. The CDR3 nucleotides read TGTGCCAGCAGCCTGGTGACTAGCGGGAACAATGAGCAGTTCTTC. Translating it yields CASSLVTSGNNEQFF.

By its share, this clonotype is medium-sized. This chain links TRBV12-3 or TRBV12-4 with TRBJ1-4; possibly TRBD1 for D (6 bases). Trimming took 6 bases from V and 3 from J, leaving 14 bases between them. CDR3 size: 15 residues. This chain's CDR3 is CASRFNREANEKLFF. The CDR3 region has the DNA TGTGCCAGCAGGTTCAACAGGGAAGCTAATGAAAAACTGTTTTTT.

This clonotype was counted between two and nine times. CDR3 protein: CASSPLAGTFYEQYF. The CDR3 DNA reads as TGTGCCAGCAGTCCTCTAGCGGGGACCTTCTACGAGCAGTACTTC. The V gene is TRBV12-3 or TRBV12-4, the J gene TRBJ2-7; TRBD2 matches at 9 bases. The CDR3 runs to 15 residues. With 5 bases clipped from V and 3 bases from J, the junction kept 8 bases outside the gene matches.

At least ten counts were recorded for this clonotype. The chain is built from TRBV11-2 and TRBJ1-1; D unresolved. Deletions cut 5 bases from V and 7 bases from J, with 14 bases between. The CDR3 contains 13 residues. Germline CDR1 SGHAT, CDR2 FQNNGV. CDR3 in amino acids: CASSLNRQVEAFF. The CDR3 DNA follows: TGTGCCAGCAGCCTAAATCGGCAGGTTGAAGCTTTCTTT. The entire variable domain, with the rest obtained from reference TRBV11-2 and TRBJ1-1, is as follows: EAGVAQSPRYKIIEKRQSVAFWCNPISGHATLYWYQQILGQGPKLLIQFQNNGVVDDSQLPKDRFSAERLKGVDSTLKIQPAKLEDSAVYLCASSLNRQVEAFFGQGTRLTVV.

This clonotype occurred a few times. The chain is built from TRBV5-1 and TRBJ1-6, with D possibly being TRBD1 (5 bases). Trimming shortened V by 5 bases and J by 2 bases, and 8 bases separated the two germline ends. Germline V CDR1 and CDR2: SGHRS, YFSETQ. This CDR3 is 14 amino acids long. Here the CDR3 DNA reads TGCGCCAGCAGAAGGGACGCCTATAATTCACCCCTCCACTTT. Translated, it gives CASRRDAYNSPLHF. Together with reference TRBV5-1 and TRBJ1-6, the CDR3 gives the full variable domain: KAGVTQTPRYLIKTRGQQVTLSCSPISGHRSVSWYQQTPGQGLQFLFEYFSETQRNKGNFPGRFSGRQFSNSRSEMNVSTLELGDSALYLCASRRDAYNSPLHFGNGTRLTVT.

The sample holds a few counts of this clonotype. The V call is TRBV15, the J call TRBJ2-5; the match to TRBD2 covers 10 bases. After removal of 1 base from V and 0 bases from J, the junction contained 11 bases not matched to a gene. Germline assignment: CDR1 LNHNV and CDR2 YYDKDF (reference sequence). CDR3 length: 19 residues. CDR3 in amino acids: CATSRGLLAGVRDQETQYF. CDR3 DNA sequence: TGTGCCACCAGCAGAGGACTTCTAGCGGGAGTTAGGGACCAAGAGACCCAGTACTTC.